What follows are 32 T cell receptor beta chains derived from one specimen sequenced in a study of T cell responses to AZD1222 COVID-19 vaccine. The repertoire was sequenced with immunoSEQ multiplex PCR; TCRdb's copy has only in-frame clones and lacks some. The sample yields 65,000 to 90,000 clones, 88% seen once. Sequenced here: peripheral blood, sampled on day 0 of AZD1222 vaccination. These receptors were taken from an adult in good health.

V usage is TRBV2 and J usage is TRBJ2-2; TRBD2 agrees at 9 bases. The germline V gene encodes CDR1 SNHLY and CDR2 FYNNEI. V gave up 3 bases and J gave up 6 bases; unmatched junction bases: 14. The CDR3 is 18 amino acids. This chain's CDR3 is CASSETLVGGGAPGELFF. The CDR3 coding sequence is TGTGCCAGCAGTGAGACTTTAGTTGGCGGGGGGGCCCCCGGGGAGCTGTTTTTT.

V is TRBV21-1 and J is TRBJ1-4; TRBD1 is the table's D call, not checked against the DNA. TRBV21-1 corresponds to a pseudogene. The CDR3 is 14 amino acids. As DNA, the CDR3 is TGTGCCAGCAGCAACCGGGACAGGGAAGAAAAACTGTTTTTT. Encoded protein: CASSNRDREEKLFF.

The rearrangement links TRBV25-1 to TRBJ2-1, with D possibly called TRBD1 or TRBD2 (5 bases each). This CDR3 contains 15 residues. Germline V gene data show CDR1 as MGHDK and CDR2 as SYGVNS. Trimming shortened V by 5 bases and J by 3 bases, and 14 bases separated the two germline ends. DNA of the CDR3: TGTGCCAGCAGTACTGCCGGGACGGACTACAATGAGCAGTTCTTC. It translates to CASSTAGTDYNEQFF.

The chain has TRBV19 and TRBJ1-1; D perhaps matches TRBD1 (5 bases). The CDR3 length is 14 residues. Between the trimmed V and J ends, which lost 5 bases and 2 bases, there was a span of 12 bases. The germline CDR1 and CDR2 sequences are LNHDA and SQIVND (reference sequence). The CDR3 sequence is CASSASQANTEAFF. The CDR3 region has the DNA TGTGCCAGTAGTGCATCACAGGCAAACACTGAAGCTTTCTTT. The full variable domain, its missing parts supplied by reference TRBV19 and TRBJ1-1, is DGGITQSPKYLFRKEGQNVTLSCEQNLNHDAMYWYRQDPGQGLRLIYYSQIVNDFQKGDIAEGYSVSREKKESFPLTVTSAQKNPTAFYLCASSASQANTEAFFGQGTRLTVV.

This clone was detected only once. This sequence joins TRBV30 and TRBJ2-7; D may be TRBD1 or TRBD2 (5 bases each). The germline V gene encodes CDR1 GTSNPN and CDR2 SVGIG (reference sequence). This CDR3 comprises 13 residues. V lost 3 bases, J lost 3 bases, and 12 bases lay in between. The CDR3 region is CAWRDGTGYEQYF. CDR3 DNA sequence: TGTGCCTGGAGAGACGGGACCGGCTACGAGCAGTACTTC.

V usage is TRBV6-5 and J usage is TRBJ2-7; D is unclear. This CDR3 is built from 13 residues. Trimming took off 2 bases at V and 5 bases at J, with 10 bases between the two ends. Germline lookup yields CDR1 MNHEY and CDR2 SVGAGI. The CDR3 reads CASSYGLFNEQYF. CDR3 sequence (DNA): TGTGCCAGCAGTTACGGCCTTTTCAACGAGCAGTACTTC.

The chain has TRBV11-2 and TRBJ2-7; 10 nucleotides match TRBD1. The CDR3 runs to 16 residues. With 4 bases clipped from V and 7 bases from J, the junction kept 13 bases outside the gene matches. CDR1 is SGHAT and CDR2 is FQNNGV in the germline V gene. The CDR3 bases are TGTGCCAGCAGCTCGCAACCCGGGACAGGGGCGAGGGAGCAGTACTTC. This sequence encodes CASSSQPGTGAREQYF.

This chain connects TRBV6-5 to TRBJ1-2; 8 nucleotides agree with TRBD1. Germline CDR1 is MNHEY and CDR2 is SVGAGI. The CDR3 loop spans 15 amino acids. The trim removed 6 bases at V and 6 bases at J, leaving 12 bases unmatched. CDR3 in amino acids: CASRPPGQEAHGYTF. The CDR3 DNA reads TGTGCCAGCAGACCTCCGGGACAGGAAGCTCATGGCTACACCTTC.

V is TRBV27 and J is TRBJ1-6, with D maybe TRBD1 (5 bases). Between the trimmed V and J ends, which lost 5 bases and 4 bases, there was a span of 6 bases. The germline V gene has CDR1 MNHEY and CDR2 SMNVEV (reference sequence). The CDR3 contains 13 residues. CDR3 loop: CASSRGYNSPLHF. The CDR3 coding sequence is TGTGCCAGCAGTAGGGGATATAATTCACCCCTCCACTTT.

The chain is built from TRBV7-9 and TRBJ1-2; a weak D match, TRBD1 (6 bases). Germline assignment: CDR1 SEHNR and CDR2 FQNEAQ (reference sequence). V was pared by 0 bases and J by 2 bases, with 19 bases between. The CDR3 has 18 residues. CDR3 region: CASSLAVNTGQRNYGYTF. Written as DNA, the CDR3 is TGTGCCAGCAGCTTAGCCGTCAACACAGGGCAGAGGAACTATGGCTACACCTTC.

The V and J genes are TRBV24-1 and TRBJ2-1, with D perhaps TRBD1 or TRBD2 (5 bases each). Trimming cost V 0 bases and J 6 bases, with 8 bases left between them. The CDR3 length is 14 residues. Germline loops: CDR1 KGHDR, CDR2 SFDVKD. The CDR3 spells CATSDLLGTNEQFF. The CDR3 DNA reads TGTGCCACCAGTGATTTGCTAGGGACCAATGAGCAGTTCTTC.

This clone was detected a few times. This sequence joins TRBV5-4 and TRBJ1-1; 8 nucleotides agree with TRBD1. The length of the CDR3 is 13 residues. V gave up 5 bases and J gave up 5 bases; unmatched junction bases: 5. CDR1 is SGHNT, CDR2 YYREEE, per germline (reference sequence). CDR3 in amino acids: CASRQGGMTEAFF. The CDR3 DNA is TGTGCCAGCAGACAGGGGGGAATGACTGAAGCTTTCTTT.

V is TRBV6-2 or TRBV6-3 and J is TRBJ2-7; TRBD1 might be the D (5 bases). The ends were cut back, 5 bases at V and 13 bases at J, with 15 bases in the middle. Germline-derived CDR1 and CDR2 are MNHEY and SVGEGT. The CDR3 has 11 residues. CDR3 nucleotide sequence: TGTGCCAGCAGTGCTACAGGAGACCACTACTTC. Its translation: CASSATGDHYF.

CDR3 nucleotide sequence: TGTGCCAGCAGCTTCCGGGGGGCGGACAATGAGCAGTTCTTC. It specifies CASSFRGADNEQFF. The rearrangement links TRBV7-3 to TRBJ2-1, with D perhaps TRBD2 (7 bases). V gave up 3 bases and J gave up 5 bases, with 11 bases separating them. CDR1 and CDR2 from the germline V gene are SGHTA and FQGTGA. CDR3 size: 14 residues.

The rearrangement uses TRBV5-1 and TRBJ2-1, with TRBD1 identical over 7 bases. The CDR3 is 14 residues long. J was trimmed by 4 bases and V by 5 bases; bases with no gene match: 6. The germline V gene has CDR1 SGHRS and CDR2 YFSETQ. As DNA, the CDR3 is TGCGCCAGCAGACATACACAGGGGTACAATGAGCAGTTCTTC. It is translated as CASRHTQGYNEQFF.

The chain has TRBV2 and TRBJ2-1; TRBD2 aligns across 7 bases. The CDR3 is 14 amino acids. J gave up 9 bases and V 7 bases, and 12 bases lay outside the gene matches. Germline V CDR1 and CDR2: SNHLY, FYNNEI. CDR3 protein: CASKPAGPLGEQFF. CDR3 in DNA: TGTGCCAGCAAACCAGCGGGGCCCCTTGGTGAGCAGTTCTTC.

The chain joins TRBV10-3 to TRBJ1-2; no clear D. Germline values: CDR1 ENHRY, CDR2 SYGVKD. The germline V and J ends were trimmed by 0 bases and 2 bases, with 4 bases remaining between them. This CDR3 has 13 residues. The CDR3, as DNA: TGTGCCATCAGTGAGTCGGACAACTATGGCTACACCTTC. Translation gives CAISESDNYGYTF.

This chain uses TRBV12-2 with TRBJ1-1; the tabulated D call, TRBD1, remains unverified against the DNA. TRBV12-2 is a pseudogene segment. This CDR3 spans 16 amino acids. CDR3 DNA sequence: TGTGCAAGTCGCCCCCGGGACAGGGGTCTTCACACTGAAGCTTTCTTT. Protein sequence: CASRPRDRGLHTEAFF.

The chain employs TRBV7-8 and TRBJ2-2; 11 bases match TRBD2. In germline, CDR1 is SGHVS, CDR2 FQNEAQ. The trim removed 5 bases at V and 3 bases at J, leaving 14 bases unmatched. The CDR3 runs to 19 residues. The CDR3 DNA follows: TGTGCCAGCAGCCCAGTTGGCCTAGCGGGAGGAGGGTACACCGGGGAGCTGTTTTTT. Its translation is CASSPVGLAGGGYTGELFF.

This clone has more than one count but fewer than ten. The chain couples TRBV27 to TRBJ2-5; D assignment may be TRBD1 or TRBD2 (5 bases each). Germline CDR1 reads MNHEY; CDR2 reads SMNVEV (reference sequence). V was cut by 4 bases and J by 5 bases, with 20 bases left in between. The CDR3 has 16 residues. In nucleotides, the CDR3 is TGTGCCAGCAGTTCAGGGACCGGGTGGGATAGGGAGACCCAGTACTTC. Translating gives CASSSGTGWDRETQYF.

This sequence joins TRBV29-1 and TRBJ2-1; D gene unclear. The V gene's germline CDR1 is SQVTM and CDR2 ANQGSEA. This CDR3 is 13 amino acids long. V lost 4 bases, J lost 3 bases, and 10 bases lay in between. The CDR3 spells CSVGTSNYNEQFF. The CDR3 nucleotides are TGCAGCGTTGGAACTTCCAACTACAATGAGCAGTTCTTC.

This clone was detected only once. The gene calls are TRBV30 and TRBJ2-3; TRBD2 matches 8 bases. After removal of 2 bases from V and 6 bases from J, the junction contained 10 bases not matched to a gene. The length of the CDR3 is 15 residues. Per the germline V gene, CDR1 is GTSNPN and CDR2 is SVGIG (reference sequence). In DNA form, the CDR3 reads TGTGCCTGGAGTCCCGGACGGGGGGGCTTTGATACGCAGTATTTT. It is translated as CAWSPGRGGFDTQYF.

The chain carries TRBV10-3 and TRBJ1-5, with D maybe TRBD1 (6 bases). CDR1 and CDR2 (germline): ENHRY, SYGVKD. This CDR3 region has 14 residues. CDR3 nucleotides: TGTGCGATCGCCAGGGGTTTAAGCAATCAGCCCCAGCATTTT. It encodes CAIARGLSNQPQHF.

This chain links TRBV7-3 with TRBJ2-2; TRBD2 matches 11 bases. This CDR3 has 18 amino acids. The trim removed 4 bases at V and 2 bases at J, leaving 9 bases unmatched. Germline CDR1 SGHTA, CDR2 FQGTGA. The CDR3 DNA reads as TGTGCCAGCAGCTCCAAAATGACTAGCGGGATTAACACCGGGGAGCTGTTTTTT. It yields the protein CASSSKMTSGINTGELFF.

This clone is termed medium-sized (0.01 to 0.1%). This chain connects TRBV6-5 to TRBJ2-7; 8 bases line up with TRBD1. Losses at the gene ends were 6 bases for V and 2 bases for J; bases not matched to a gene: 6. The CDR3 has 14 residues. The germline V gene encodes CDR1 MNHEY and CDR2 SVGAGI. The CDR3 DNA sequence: TGTGCCAGCAGAACCGGGACAGGACCCTACGAGCAGTACTTC. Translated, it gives CASRTGTGPYEQYF.

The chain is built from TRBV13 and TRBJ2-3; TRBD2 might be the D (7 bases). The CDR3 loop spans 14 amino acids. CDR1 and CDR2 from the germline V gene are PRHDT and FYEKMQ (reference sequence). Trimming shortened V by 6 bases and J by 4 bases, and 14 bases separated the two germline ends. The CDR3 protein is CASSPGGAPDTQYF. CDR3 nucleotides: TGTGCCAGCAGTCCTGGGGGGGCCCCAGATACGCAGTATTTT.

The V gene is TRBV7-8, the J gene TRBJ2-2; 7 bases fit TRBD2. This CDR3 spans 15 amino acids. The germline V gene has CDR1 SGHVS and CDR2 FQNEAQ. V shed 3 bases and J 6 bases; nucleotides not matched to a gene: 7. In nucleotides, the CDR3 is TGTGCCAGCAGCTTCCGCGGCGGGAGATCCGGGGAGCTGTTTTTT. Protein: CASSFRGGRSGELFF.

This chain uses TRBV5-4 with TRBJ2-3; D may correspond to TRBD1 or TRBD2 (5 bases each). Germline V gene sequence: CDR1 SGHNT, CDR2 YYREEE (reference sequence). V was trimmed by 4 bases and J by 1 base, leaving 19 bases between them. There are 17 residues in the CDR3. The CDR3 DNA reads TGTGCCAGCAGCACGGGGCCGGGCCTGTACGGCACAGATACGCAGTATTTT. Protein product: CASSTGPGLYGTDTQYF.

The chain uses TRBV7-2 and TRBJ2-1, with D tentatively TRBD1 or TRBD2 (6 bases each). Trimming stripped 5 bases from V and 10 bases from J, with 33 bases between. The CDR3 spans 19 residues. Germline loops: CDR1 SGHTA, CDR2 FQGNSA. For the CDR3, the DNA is TGTGCCAGCAGCCCCCCGAGCGAAGGGGGGACTGGGGGTGAGAGGGAGCAGTTCTTC. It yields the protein CASSPPSEGGTGGEREQFF.

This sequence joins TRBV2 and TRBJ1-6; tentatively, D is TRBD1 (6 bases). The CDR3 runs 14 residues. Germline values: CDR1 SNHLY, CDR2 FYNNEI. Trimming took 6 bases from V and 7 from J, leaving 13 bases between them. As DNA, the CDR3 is TGTGCCAGCAGATCCACAGGGCCAAATTCACCCCTCCACTTT. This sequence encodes CASRSTGPNSPLHF.

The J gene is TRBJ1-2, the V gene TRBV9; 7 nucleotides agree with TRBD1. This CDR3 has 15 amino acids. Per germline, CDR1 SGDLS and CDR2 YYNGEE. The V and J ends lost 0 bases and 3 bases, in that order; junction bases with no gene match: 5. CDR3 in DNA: TGTGCCAGCAGCGTAGGACAGGGAGGTGACTATGGCTACACCTTC. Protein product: CASSVGQGGDYGYTF.

In DNA, the CDR3 is TGTGCCAGCAGCCTGACACTTATGAACACTGAAGCTTTCTTT. It codes for CASSLTLMNTEAFF. The gene calls are TRBV16 and TRBJ1-1; no clear D gene. Trimming left V 4 bases short and J 0 bases short, with 9 bases between. The CDR3 extends over 14 amino acids. Germline assignment: CDR1 KGHSY and CDR2 FQNENV.